Listed below are T cell receptor beta chains from one sample, sequenced in a study of cytomegalovirus exposure and HLA in healthy donors. Produced via immunoSEQ multiplex PCR; TCRdb's table is partial and in-frame only. The repertoire holds 90,000 to 120,000 clones, with roughly 80% as singletons. The sample consisted of PBMCs. Receptors were obtained from a female donor in good health and CMV-seropositive. Both conserved end residues are part of each CDR3. D genes are given only for firm matches. The size field is filled for only some rows; it gives once, few, many or a size class.

>TRBV27|TRBJ1-2|.|.
CASSLGGNGGGYTF
TGTGCCAGCAGTCTAGGGGGTAATGGTGGTGGCTACACCTTC
>TRBV25-1|TRBJ2-3|TRBD2|.
CASSARTSGRTDTQYF
TGTGCCAGCAGTGCCCGGACTAGCGGACGCACAGATACGCAGTATTTT
>TRBV29-1|TRBJ2-7|TRBD2|.
CSASSGERYEQYF
TGCAGCGCCTCTAGCGGGGAGAGGTACGAGCAGTACTTC
>TRBV9|TRBJ1-4|.|.
CASSVWGQENEKLFF
TGTGCCAGCAGCGTCTGGGGACAAGAAAATGAAAAACTGTTTTTT
>TRBV7-3|TRBJ2-3|TRBD2|once
CASSFAGRGSTDTQYF
TGTGCCAGCAGCTTTGCGGGGCGGGGGAGCACAGATACGCAGTATTTT
>TRBV2|TRBJ2-1|TRBD2|few
CASSGGLAGRDEQFF
TGTGCCAGCAGTGGAGGACTAGCGGGACGGGATGAGCAGTTCTTC
>TRBV18|TRBJ2-5|TRBD2|.
CASSRGLAPETQYF
TGTGCCAGCTCAAGGGGACTAGCGCCGGAGACCCAGTACTTC
>TRBV5-1|TRBJ1-5|TRBD1|.
CASSAGTGNNQPQHF
TGCGCCAGCAGCGCAGGGACAGGGAACAATCAGCCCCAGCATTTT
>TRBV7-9|TRBJ1-1|TRBD1|.
CASSLTQGAVEAFF
TGTGCCAGCAGCTTAACACAGGGGGCGGTTGAAGCTTTCTTT
>TRBV6-5|TRBJ2-7|.|.
CASTPGAPHEQYF
TGTGCCAGCACCCCAGGGGCCCCCCACGAGCAGTACTTC
>TRBV25-1|TRBJ1-1|TRBD1|.
CASKETGMNTEAFF
TGTGCCAGCAAGGAGACAGGGATGAACACTGAAGCTTTCTTT
>TRBV30|TRBJ1-4|.|.
CAGGPTGNEKLFF
TGTGCCGGCGGCCCCACGGGTAATGAAAAACTGTTTTTT
>TRBV6-6|TRBJ2-1|.|.
CASREGGPSYNEQFF
TGTGCCAGCAGAGAGGGCGGGCCCTCCTACAATGAGCAGTTCTTC
>TRBV11-3|TRBJ2-3|TRBD2|few
CASSRGGLGSTDTQYF
TGTGCCAGCAGCCGCGGGGGATTAGGAAGCACAGATACGCAGTATTTT
>TRBV7-9|TRBJ1-2|TRBD1|.
CASSARQGQDGYTF
TGTGCCAGCAGCGCCAGACAGGGGCAAGATGGCTACACCTTC
>TRBV6-5|TRBJ1-1|.|.
CATGRVDTEAFF
TGTGCCACCGGGAGGGTCGACACTGAAGCTTTCTTT
>TRBV19|TRBJ1-5|.|.
CASSRGPSLNQPQHF
TGTGCCAGTTCCCGGGGTCCGTCGCTCAATCAGCCCCAGCATTTT
>TRBV5-5|TRBJ2-5|.|.
CASSSGTWETQYF
TGTGCCAGCAGTTCAGGTACATGGGAGACCCAGTACTTC
>TRBV28|TRBJ2-7|.|once
CASSQTKRPTYEQYF
TGTGCCAGCAGTCAGACTAAGCGGCCTACCTACGAGCAGTACTTC
>TRBV5-1|TRBJ2-2|TRBD1|.
CASGEQGAHPGELFF
TGCGCCAGCGGGGAACAGGGGGCGCATCCCGGGGAGCTGTTTTTT
>TRBV19|TRBJ1-5|.|.
CASSWSEASNQPQHF
TGTGCCAGTAGTTGGTCGGAGGCTAGCAATCAGCCCCAGCATTTT
>TRBV30|TRBJ2-4|TRBD2|.
CAWKSSGGLWGIQYF
TGTGCCTGGAAGTCTAGCGGGGGGTTGTGGGGCATTCAGTACTTC
>TRBV10-2|TRBJ2-1|.|many
CASSGSINEQFF
TGCGCCAGCAGTGGTTCTATCAATGAGCAGTTCTTC
>TRBV9|TRBJ1-2|.|once
CASSPSTVNNYGYTF
TGTGCCAGCAGCCCTTCGACAGTTAATAACTATGGCTACACCTTC
>TRBV28|TRBJ2-2|TRBD1|.
CASWDRGNTGELFF
TGTGCCAGTTGGGACAGGGGGAACACCGGGGAGCTGTTTTTT
>TRBV30|TRBJ1-2|.|.
CAWSLANYGYTF
TGTGCCTGGAGCTTAGCCAACTATGGCTACACCTTC
>TRBV9|TRBJ2-7|.|.
CASSPPSGGSYEQYF
TGTGCCAGCAGCCCCCCCTCGGGTGGGTCCTACGAGCAGTACTTC
>TRBV27|TRBJ2-1|TRBD2|.
CASSLSGTGTSGGNNERFF
TGTGCCAGCAGTCTATCAGGGACAGGGACTAGCGGGGGGAACAATGAGCGGTTCTTC
>TRBV1|TRBJ2-5|.|.
CTSSRTGLLQETQYF
TGCACCAGCAGCCGGACAGGGCTGCTCCAAGAGACCCAGTACTTC
>TRBV5-4|TRBJ1-1|TRBD1|few
CASSGQGENTEAFF
TGTGCCAGCAGCGGACAGGGGGAGAACACTGAAGCTTTCTTT
>TRBV19|TRBJ1-1|TRBD1|.
CASSDRDRLEAFF
TGTGCCAGTAGTGACAGGGACCGGCTGGAAGCTTTCTTT
>TRBV27|TRBJ2-6|.|.
CASSKLTRGAGANVLTF
TGTGCCAGCAGTAAACTCACCAGGGGAGCCGGGGCCAACGTCCTGACTTTC
>TRBV5-1|TRBJ1-2|.|.
CASTRGGNDYGYTF
TGCGCCAGCACGCGAGGAGGTAACGACTATGGCTACACCTTC